The rows below give T cell receptor beta chains drawn from one sample of a study of shared clonotypes between healthy human individuals. The repertoire was sequenced with immunoSEQ multiplex PCR; TCRdb's copy has only in-frame clones and lacks some. The sample lists 600,000 or so clones, roughly 98% occurring once. Sample: naive CD8+ T cells sorted from blood. These receptors all come from a man aged 25-45 years in good health. The CDR3 runs from the conserved cysteine through the conserved F or W. Each record gives: CDR3 DNA, CDR3 protein, clone size, V gene, D gene, J gene. A D gene is named only where the DNA matches it firmly. A clone size is listed for some rows: how often the clone was seen (once, few, many), or a class if it is expanded.

CDR3nt: TGTGCCAGCAGTTCCCTGCCGACAGGTTTCCTTCCTAGCACAGATACGCAGTATTTT
CDR3aa: CASSSLPTGFLPSTDTQYF
abundance: -
v_gene: TRBV27
d_gene: -
j_gene: TRBJ2-3

CDR3nt: TGTGCCAGCGGAGGCTCTTCCCGGTATTTT
CDR3aa: CASGGSSRYF
abundance: -
v_gene: TRBV9
d_gene: -
j_gene: TRBJ2-3

CDR3nt: TGCGCCAGCAGCTTAATAGGCGAGCAGTACTTC
CDR3aa: CASSLIGEQYF
abundance: -
v_gene: TRBV5-1
d_gene: -
j_gene: TRBJ2-7

CDR3nt: TGCGCCAGCAGCCAAGGGGGACTAGCGGTTTACAATGAGCAGTTCTTC
CDR3aa: CASSQGGLAVYNEQFF
abundance: once
v_gene: TRBV4-1
d_gene: TRBD2
j_gene: TRBJ2-1

CDR3nt: TGTGCCAGCAGCTTGCAGGGGGGTAAGGGCGAGCAGTACTTC
CDR3aa: CASSLQGGKGEQYF
abundance: once
v_gene: TRBV7-9
d_gene: -
j_gene: TRBJ2-7

CDR3nt: TGCGCCAGCAGCCAAGATCTTCAAGGACAGGGGCTCTCCTACGAGCAGTACTTC
CDR3aa: CASSQDLQGQGLSYEQYF
abundance: -
v_gene: TRBV4-3
d_gene: TRBD1
j_gene: TRBJ2-7

CDR3nt: TGTGCCAGTAGTGACTATTCCCTTTTCAATGAGCAGTTCTTC
CDR3aa: CASSDYSLFNEQFF
abundance: -
v_gene: TRBV19
d_gene: -
j_gene: TRBJ2-1

CDR3nt: TGTGCCAGCACTTTTGGGGAGACCCAGTACTTC
CDR3aa: CASTFGETQYF
abundance: -
v_gene: TRBV27
d_gene: -
j_gene: TRBJ2-5

CDR3nt: TGTGCCAGCAGCTTAGCGGCGTACAGGTCCTCTGGAAACACCATATATTTT
CDR3aa: CASSLAAYRSSGNTIYF
abundance: -
v_gene: TRBV7-6
d_gene: -
j_gene: TRBJ1-3

CDR3nt: TGCGCCAGCAGCCGAGACGAGTCGGTCGAGCAGTACTTC
CDR3aa: CASSRDESVEQYF
abundance: -
v_gene: TRBV5-1
d_gene: -
j_gene: TRBJ2-7

CDR3nt: TGTGCCAGCAGCCCCCCAGGCGCGGTCGGGCCCCCCGGGGAGCTGTTTTTT
CDR3aa: CASSPPGAVGPPGELFF
abundance: -
v_gene: TRBV13
d_gene: -
j_gene: TRBJ2-2

CDR3nt: TGTGCCAGCTCACCACCGGTTACGGGAGAATACTACGAGCAGTACTTC
CDR3aa: CASSPPVTGEYYEQYF
abundance: -
v_gene: TRBV18
d_gene: -
j_gene: TRBJ2-7

CDR3nt: TGTGCCAGCAGCCGGGGACAGTTCAATCAGCCCCAGCATTTT
CDR3aa: CASSRGQFNQPQHF
abundance: -
v_gene: TRBV27
d_gene: TRBD1
j_gene: TRBJ1-5

CDR3nt: TGTGCCAGCATCCCCCCTATGCAAGAGACCCAGTACTTC
CDR3aa: CASIPPMQETQYF
abundance: -
v_gene: TRBV7-6
d_gene: -
j_gene: TRBJ2-5

CDR3nt: TGTGCCTGGGAGACGGAACAGGGGGCCACAGATACGCAGTATTTT
CDR3aa: CAWETEQGATDTQYF
abundance: -
v_gene: TRBV30
d_gene: TRBD1
j_gene: TRBJ2-3

CDR3nt: TGTGCCAGCAGTCCAGGGTCGGTCGACACCGGGGAGCTGTTTTTT
CDR3aa: CASSPGSVDTGELFF
abundance: -
v_gene: TRBV28
d_gene: -
j_gene: TRBJ2-2

CDR3nt: TGTGCCAGCAGCGTGGGACAGGGGTACAATGAGCAGTTCTTC
CDR3aa: CASSVGQGYNEQFF
abundance: -
v_gene: TRBV9
d_gene: TRBD1
j_gene: TRBJ2-1

CDR3nt: TGTGCCAGCAGCGTAGGCCAGCGGGTAGATACGCAGTATTTT
CDR3aa: CASSVGQRVDTQYF
abundance: -
v_gene: TRBV9
d_gene: -
j_gene: TRBJ2-3

CDR3nt: TGCGCCAGCAGCTTGAGCGGGAGCAATGAGCAGTTCTTC
CDR3aa: CASSLSGSNEQFF
abundance: -
v_gene: TRBV5-1
d_gene: TRBD2
j_gene: TRBJ2-1

CDR3nt: TGTGCCTGGAGGGGGGTTCGTAGCGCAGATACGCAGTATTTT
CDR3aa: CAWRGVRSADTQYF
abundance: -
v_gene: TRBV30
d_gene: -
j_gene: TRBJ2-3

CDR3nt: TGTGCCAGCAGTTTAGCGGCGGGACTTAATGAAAAACTGTTTTTT
CDR3aa: CASSLAAGLNEKLFF
abundance: -
v_gene: TRBV6-5
d_gene: -
j_gene: TRBJ1-4

CDR3nt: TGTGCCAGCAGAGACCGGGACAGGGGGCAAGGTGAAGCTTTCTTT
CDR3aa: CASRDRDRGQGEAFF
abundance: -
v_gene: TRBV7-9
d_gene: TRBD1
j_gene: TRBJ1-1

CDR3nt: TGTGCCACCAGCAGAGTTGGACAGGGGGCCTCGGAAACCGGGGAGCTGTTTTTT
CDR3aa: CATSRVGQGASETGELFF
abundance: -
v_gene: TRBV15
d_gene: TRBD1
j_gene: TRBJ2-2

CDR3nt: TGTGCCAGCAGTGATCTCCAGGGGGCCGGTGAAAAACTGTTTTTT
CDR3aa: CASSDLQGAGEKLFF
abundance: -
v_gene: TRBV2
d_gene: TRBD1
j_gene: TRBJ1-4

CDR3nt: TGTGCCAGCAGTTTTAGTAGGGCTGGGCAGCAGTACTTC
CDR3aa: CASSFSRAGQQYF
abundance: -
v_gene: TRBV27
d_gene: -
j_gene: TRBJ2-7

CDR3nt: TGTGCCAGCAGCTTAAGTGGGAACACTGAAGCTTTCTTT
CDR3aa: CASSLSGNTEAFF
abundance: -
v_gene: TRBV13
d_gene: -
j_gene: TRBJ1-1

CDR3nt: TGTGCCAGCTCACCCCCACCGGGCAATGAGCAGTTCTTC
CDR3aa: CASSPPPGNEQFF
abundance: -
v_gene: TRBV18
d_gene: -
j_gene: TRBJ2-1

CDR3nt: TGTGCCAGCAGCTTGACGCAGACCCAGCCCCAGCATTTT
CDR3aa: CASSLTQTQPQHF
abundance: -
v_gene: TRBV5-6
d_gene: -
j_gene: TRBJ1-5

CDR3nt: TGTGCCAGCAGCTTAGAAGTAGCGGGAGGATGGGGAGAGACCCAGTACTTC
CDR3aa: CASSLEVAGGWGETQYF
abundance: -
v_gene: TRBV7-8
d_gene: TRBD2
j_gene: TRBJ2-5

CDR3nt: TGTGCCAGCAGGACGAGACAAGACCCGTCGGCTAACTATGGCTACACCTTC
CDR3aa: CASRTRQDPSANYGYTF
abundance: -
v_gene: TRBV2
d_gene: -
j_gene: TRBJ1-2

CDR3nt: TGTGCCAGCAGCTCAACCCACTACGGGAATGAGCAGTTCTTC
CDR3aa: CASSSTHYGNEQFF
abundance: -
v_gene: TRBV5-4
d_gene: -
j_gene: TRBJ2-1

CDR3nt: TGCGCCAGCAGCCAGGGCCGGGATAGCAATCAGCCCCAGCATTTT
CDR3aa: CASSQGRDSNQPQHF
abundance: -
v_gene: TRBV4-1
d_gene: -
j_gene: TRBJ1-5

CDR3nt: TGCGCCAGCAGCCAATATGGGACAGGGACCACAGATACGCAGTATTTT
CDR3aa: CASSQYGTGTTDTQYF
abundance: -
v_gene: TRBV4-3
d_gene: TRBD1
j_gene: TRBJ2-3

CDR3nt: TGTGCCAGCAGCGTAGAGCCTAGCCCCTACAATGAGCAGTTCTTC
CDR3aa: CASSVEPSPYNEQFF
abundance: -
v_gene: TRBV9
d_gene: -
j_gene: TRBJ2-1

CDR3nt: TGTGCCAGCATCCACGTGAGGGGCCGGGAGCAGTTCTTC
CDR3aa: CASIHVRGREQFF
abundance: -
v_gene: TRBV5-5
d_gene: -
j_gene: TRBJ2-1

CDR3nt: TGCAGCGTTGAGGGGGACTCCTATGGCTACACCTTC
CDR3aa: CSVEGDSYGYTF
abundance: -
v_gene: TRBV29-1
d_gene: -
j_gene: TRBJ1-2

CDR3nt: TGTGCCAGCAGTACCTACATAGGGGACGCCTACGAGCAGTACTTC
CDR3aa: CASSTYIGDAYEQYF
abundance: -
v_gene: TRBV27
d_gene: -
j_gene: TRBJ2-7

CDR3nt: TGTGCCAGCAGTTTCACCGACAGGGGACCCTACAATGAGCAGTTCTTC
CDR3aa: CASSFTDRGPYNEQFF
abundance: -
v_gene: TRBV6-5
d_gene: TRBD1
j_gene: TRBJ2-1

CDR3nt: TGTGCCAGCAGTAGTTGGACAGGGGCGCAAGAGACCCAGTACTTC
CDR3aa: CASSSWTGAQETQYF
abundance: -
v_gene: TRBV27
d_gene: TRBD1
j_gene: TRBJ2-5

CDR3nt: TGTGCCAGCAGTTACTCGACCCGGACAGGAGACGGCTACACCTTC
CDR3aa: CASSYSTRTGDGYTF
abundance: once
v_gene: TRBV6-6
d_gene: TRBD1
j_gene: TRBJ1-2

CDR3nt: TGTGCCAGCAGCTTGGCCGGGGGAGGCAGAAGGGAAAAACTGTTTTTT
CDR3aa: CASSLAGGGRREKLFF
abundance: -
v_gene: TRBV5-4
d_gene: -
j_gene: TRBJ1-4

CDR3nt: TGTGCCAGCGGCCGGCCAGGGAGAGCCAAAAACATTCAGTACTTC
CDR3aa: CASGRPGRAKNIQYF
abundance: -
v_gene: TRBV27
d_gene: -
j_gene: TRBJ2-4

CDR3nt: TGTGCCAGCAGCTTTTCCGGCAGGGGTAATCAGCCCCAGCATTTT
CDR3aa: CASSFSGRGNQPQHF
abundance: -
v_gene: TRBV5-5
d_gene: -
j_gene: TRBJ1-5

CDR3nt: TGTGCCAGCAGCTTATCGGGCAGGACTAACTATGGCTACACCTTC
CDR3aa: CASSLSGRTNYGYTF
abundance: -
v_gene: TRBV5-6
d_gene: -
j_gene: TRBJ1-2

CDR3nt: TGCGCCAGCGGATTGCCGGTGGGGACAGGGGGCATCTACGAGCAGTACTTC
CDR3aa: CASGLPVGTGGIYEQYF
abundance: once
v_gene: TRBV5-1
d_gene: TRBD1
j_gene: TRBJ2-7

CDR3nt: TGTGCCAGCAGCGGCCAGGGAGGTGAAAAACTGTTTTTT
CDR3aa: CASSGQGGEKLFF
abundance: -
v_gene: TRBV2
d_gene: -
j_gene: TRBJ1-4

CDR3nt: TGTGCCAGCAGTTTTAGGGCTAGAGGTGAAAAACTGTTTTTT
CDR3aa: CASSFRARGEKLFF
abundance: -
v_gene: TRBV28
d_gene: -
j_gene: TRBJ1-4

CDR3nt: TGTGCAAGTCGCTTAGCCGAGAGGACTAGCGGTTACAATGAGCAGTTCTTC
CDR3aa: CASRLAERTSGYNEQFF
abundance: -
v_gene: TRBV12-2
d_gene: -
j_gene: TRBJ2-1

CDR3nt: TGCGCCAGCAGCTTGGCCGGTAGCGGCGCCCGGGTCAATGAGCAGTTCTTC
CDR3aa: CASSLAGSGARVNEQFF
abundance: -
v_gene: TRBV5-1
d_gene: -
j_gene: TRBJ2-1

CDR3nt: TGTGCCAGCACCTACCCTCCCCACAGGGGGCACCCAGATACGCAGTATTTT
CDR3aa: CASTYPPHRGHPDTQYF
abundance: -
v_gene: TRBV7-9
d_gene: TRBD1
j_gene: TRBJ2-3

CDR3nt: TGTGCCAGCAGCCCAGTGGGGTCCGGTAGGGGCCAAGAGACCCAGTACTTC
CDR3aa: CASSPVGSGRGQETQYF
abundance: -
v_gene: TRBV7-9
d_gene: -
j_gene: TRBJ2-5

CDR3nt: TGTGCCAGCAGCTTCGGGGCAGGGCCAGGCTACGAGCAGTACTTC
CDR3aa: CASSFGAGPGYEQYF
abundance: -
v_gene: TRBV7-8
d_gene: -
j_gene: TRBJ2-7

CDR3nt: TGTGCCAGCAGCTTTCCCCCGGCGGGCCTTAACGAGCAGTACTTC
CDR3aa: CASSFPPAGLNEQYF
abundance: -
v_gene: TRBV7-9
d_gene: -
j_gene: TRBJ2-7

CDR3nt: TGTGCCAGCAGTTCCGTGGGCACAGATACGCAGTATTTT
CDR3aa: CASSSVGTDTQYF
abundance: -
v_gene: TRBV6-5
d_gene: -
j_gene: TRBJ2-3

CDR3nt: TGTGCCACCAGCAGAGTTGCGGACAGGGCGGTCTCCTACGAGCAGTACTTC
CDR3aa: CATSRVADRAVSYEQYF
abundance: -
v_gene: TRBV15
d_gene: TRBD1
j_gene: TRBJ2-7

CDR3nt: TGTGCCAGCAGCGCCAGCGGACTAGCGGGTTACCAAGAGACCCAGTACTTC
CDR3aa: CASSASGLAGYQETQYF
abundance: -
v_gene: TRBV7-3
d_gene: TRBD2
j_gene: TRBJ2-5

CDR3nt: TGTGCCAGCAGAGGAGGGGCAGGGCGGAATGAAAAACTGTTTTTT
CDR3aa: CASRGGAGRNEKLFF
abundance: -
v_gene: TRBV2
d_gene: -
j_gene: TRBJ1-4

CDR3nt: TGTGCCAGCAGCGTAGATCCACCGGTTGGGGGGCCGTCGGAGACCCAGTACTTC
CDR3aa: CASSVDPPVGGPSETQYF
abundance: once
v_gene: TRBV9
d_gene: -
j_gene: TRBJ2-5

CDR3nt: TGTGCCAGCAGCTCCCCGGGAGGGCTAGCTATTTCTGGGGCCAACGTCCTGACTTTC
CDR3aa: CASSSPGGLAISGANVLTF
abundance: -
v_gene: TRBV7-6
d_gene: TRBD2
j_gene: TRBJ2-6